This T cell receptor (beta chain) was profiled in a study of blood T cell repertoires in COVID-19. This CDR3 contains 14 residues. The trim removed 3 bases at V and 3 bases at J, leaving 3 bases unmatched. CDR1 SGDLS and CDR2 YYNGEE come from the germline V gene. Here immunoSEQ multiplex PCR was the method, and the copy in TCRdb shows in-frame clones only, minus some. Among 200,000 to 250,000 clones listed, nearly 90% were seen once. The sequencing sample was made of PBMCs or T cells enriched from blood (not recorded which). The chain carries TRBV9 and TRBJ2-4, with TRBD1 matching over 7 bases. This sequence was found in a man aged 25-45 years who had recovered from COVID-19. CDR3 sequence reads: CASSAGTDKNIQYF. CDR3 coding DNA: TGTGCCAGCAGCGCCGGGACAGACAAAAACATTCAGTACTTC.